The 15 T cell receptor beta chains below were found in one sample sequenced in a study of human T cells and chemical hapten exposure. Before extraction, the whole blood was not fractionated, and total RNA was taken from it. TCRdb analysed the 5' RACE reads with MiXCR anew, one entry per CDR3 protein. The data contain around 140,000 distinct CDR3 sequences, over 3.5% of them seen just once; the ten biggest clones take up 1.3% to 1.5%. These receptors were collected from a female donor in good health.

This clonotype was seen ten or more times. The V gene is TRBV7-2, the J gene TRBJ1-3; no firm D call. Germline V gene data show CDR1 as SGHTA and CDR2 as FQGNSA. V lost 1 base, J lost 2 bases, and 15 bases lay in between. The CDR3 has 17 amino acids. The CDR3 region is CASSLGGVRRAGNTIYF. Written as DNA, the CDR3 is TGTGCCAGCAGCTTAGGCGGTGTCCGGAGAGCTGGAAACACCATATATTTT.

This clonotype came up many times. The chain combines TRBV7-9 with TRBJ1-6; no firm D call. Deletions cut 1 base from V and 8 bases from J, with 9 bases between. CDR1 SEHNR and CDR2 FQNEAQ come from the germline V gene (reference sequence). CDR3 size: 14 residues. CDR3 region: CASSLGGQDSPLHF. CDR3 nucleotide sequence: TGTGCCAGCAGCTTAGGAGGGCAGGATTCACCCCTCCACTTT. Based on the CDR3 plus reference TRBV7-9 and TRBJ1-6, the full variable domain is DTGVSQNPRHKITKRGQNVTFRCDPISEHNRLYWYRQTLGQGPEFLTYFQNEAQLEKSRLLSDRFSAERPKGSFSTLEIQRTEQGDSAMYLCASSLGGQDSPLHFGNGTRLTVT.

This clonotype was seen repeatedly, ten times or more. The chain joins TRBV6-6 to TRBJ2-7, with TRBD1 identical over 10 bases. This CDR3 comprises 16 residues. Germline V lookup: CDR1 MNHNY, CDR2 SVGAGI (reference sequence). Unmatched junction bases numbered 12, after V lost 6 bases and J lost 4 bases. The CDR3 reads CASSPRTGGTLYEQYF. In nucleotides, the CDR3 is TGTGCCAGCAGCCCCAGGACAGGGGGGACACTTTACGAGCAGTACTTC.

This clonotype was counted between two and nine times. This rearrangement joins TRBV12-3 or TRBV12-4 to TRBJ1-6; D is ambiguous. The CDR3 spans 14 residues. Trimming left V 5 bases short and J 10 bases short, with 15 bases between. Here the CDR3 reads CASSPRDLGSPLHF. The CDR3 DNA reads as TGTGCCAGCAGTCCCCGCGATCTGGGCTCACCCCTCCACTTT.

This clonotype was seen a few times. The V gene is TRBV20-1, the J gene TRBJ2-7, with 7 nucleotides matching TRBD1. CDR1 DFQATT and CDR2 SNEGSKA come from the germline V gene (reference sequence). The CDR3 length is 13 residues. V trimming: 4 bases; J trimming: 2 bases; junction bases outside the gene matches: 5. The CDR3 region has the DNA TGCAGTGCTATCCGGGACAGTACCTACGAGCAGTACTTC. As protein: CSAIRDSTYEQYF.

The table lists this clonotype with many counts. The chain joins TRBV4-3 to TRBJ1-1, with TRBD1 matching 8 bases. After removal of 9 bases from V and 3 bases from J, the junction contained 12 bases not matched to a gene. Germline lookup yields CDR1 LGHNA and CDR2 YSLEER. This CDR3 contains 15 residues. The CDR3 DNA sequence: TGCGCCAGTTCTGAATGGACAGGGAGGGACACTGAAGCTTTCTTT. It specifies CASSEWTGRDTEAFF.

In its sample, this clonotype was seen many times. The V call is TRBV5-1, the J call TRBJ2-7; 10 bases line up with TRBD1. The CDR3 runs to 16 residues. The V segment lost 4 bases and the J segment 3 bases; nucleotides outside the gene matches: 10. Germline loops: CDR1 SGHRS, CDR2 YFSETQ. In DNA, the CDR3 is TGCGCCAGCAGCCCGATGACAGGGGGCAGGGTCTACGAGCAGTACTTC. Encoded protein: CASSPMTGGRVYEQYF.

This clonotype was observed a handful of times. This chain connects TRBV5-1 to TRBJ2-1, with 10 bases lining up with TRBD2. J was trimmed by 6 bases and V by 4 bases; bases with no gene match: 13. This CDR3 is 17 amino acids long. Germline CDR1 and CDR2: SGHRS and YFSETQ. The CDR3 spells CASSLPLLAGVGNEQFF. The CDR3 bases are TGCGCCAGCAGCCTGCCCCTTCTAGCGGGGGTGGGCAATGAGCAGTTCTTC.

This clonotype was counted many times. V usage is TRBV5-4 and J usage is TRBJ1-2; 8 bases match TRBD1. There are 14 residues in the CDR3. The V and J ends lost 4 bases and 3 bases, in that order; junction bases with no gene match: 5. CDR1 and CDR2 from the germline V gene are SGHNT and YYREEE (reference sequence). The CDR3 region is CASSPGGADYGYTF. The DNA of the CDR3 is TGTGCCAGCAGCCCAGGGGGCGCCGACTATGGCTACACCTTC.

This clonotype has just a few counts. V and J are TRBV5-5 and TRBJ1-2; 8 bases are a match to TRBD1. V lost 4 bases to trimming and J lost 6 bases; unmatched junction nucleotides: 17. This CDR3 region has 17 residues. Germline CDR1 SGHKS, CDR2 YYEKEE (reference sequence). The CDR3 DNA follows: TGTGCCAGCAGCGAATTGACAGGGGCGCCGACCTACGATGGCTACACCTTC. It codes for CASSELTGAPTYDGYTF. Full variable domain (remainder filled in from reference TRBV5-5 and TRBJ1-2): DAGVTQSPTHLIKTRGQQVTLRCSPISGHKSVSWYQQVLGQGPQFIFQYYEKEERGRGNFPDRFSARQFPNYSSELNVNALLLGDSALYLCASSELTGAPTYDGYTFGSGTRLTVV.

This clonotype has at least ten counts. DNA of the CDR3: TGTGCCAGCAGTGAAGACAGGGGAAACGAAAAACTGTTTTTT. As protein: CASSEDRGNEKLFF. This chain connects TRBV6-1 to TRBJ1-4; 7 bases line up with TRBD1. The V and J ends lost 1 base and 8 bases, in that order; junction bases with no gene match: 4. The V gene's germline CDR1 is MNHNS and CDR2 SASEGT. The CDR3 covers 14 residues.

This clonotype was picked up a small number of times. The chain recombines TRBV20-1 with TRBJ1-1; D is unclear. Germline V gives CDR1 DFQATT, CDR2 SNEGSKA (reference sequence). Trimming removed 0 bases from V and 4 bases from J, with 15 bases in between. The CDR3 is 15 residues long. As DNA, the CDR3 is TGCAGTGCTAGAGAGACCGACGTTCGGGTCACTGAAGCTTTCTTT. Protein product: CSARETDVRVTEAFF.

This clonotype was detected ten times or more. The rearrangement joins TRBV2 to TRBJ2-7, with 7 nucleotides matching TRBD1. V dropped 5 bases and J dropped 3; count of bases not matched to a gene: 4. Germline assignment: CDR1 SNHLY and CDR2 FYNNEI. This CDR3 has 13 amino acids. CDR3 bases: TGTGCCAGCAGTAGAAGACAGGGCTACGAGCAGTACTTC. It specifies CASSRRQGYEQYF.

This clonotype was counted ten times or more. The chain recombines TRBV10-3 with TRBJ2-3; 8 nucleotides match TRBD2. This CDR3 is built from 16 residues. Germline assignment: CDR1 ENHRY and CDR2 SYGVKD. Germline trimming cut 5 bases from V and 0 bases from J; bases unmatched to any gene: 7. The CDR3 spells CAISFGGAGSTDTQYF. CDR3 coding DNA: TGTGCCATCAGTTTCGGGGGGGCTGGGAGCACAGATACGCAGTATTTT.

J is TRBJ1-5 and V is TRBV19, with 9 bases matching TRBD1. This CDR3 has 14 amino acids. Germline trimming cut 6 bases from V and 5 bases from J; bases unmatched to any gene: 5. Germline V gene sequence: CDR1 LNHDA, CDR2 SQIVND (reference sequence). CDR3 coding DNA: TGTGCCAGTAGAACAGGGGGCATTGATCAGCCCCAGCATTTT. Translating gives CASRTGGIDQPQHF.